A selection of T cell receptor beta chains follows, all from one sample in a study of CD8 T cells in ankylosing spondylitis. TCRdb passed the 5' RACE reads through MiXCR, listing each CDR3 protein once. The data contain 30,000 to 45,000 distinct CDR3 sequences, 3% of them singletons. Sequences were obtained from blood, either unsorted or a sorted T cell fraction (not recorded which). Receptors originate from a male donor with ankylosing spondylitis or in good health (not recorded which). CDR3s include the opening cysteine and the closing phenylalanine or tryptophan.

V gene: TRBV9
CDR3 protein: CASSEGGAASKSPLHF

V gene: TRBV9
CDR3 protein: CASSVGPGRPYNEQFF

V gene: TRBV10-1
CDR3 protein: CASSVEEGPLHF

V gene: TRBV9
CDR3 protein: CASSVAVGDLETQYF

V gene: TRBV9
CDR3 protein: CASSVVSAGSNYGYTF

V gene: TRBV9
CDR3 protein: CASSTLGVGTDTQYF

V gene: TRBV20-1
CDR3 protein: CSAREFTSPLQDTQYF

V gene: TRBV9
CDR3 protein: CASNMAGAGELFF

V gene: TRBV9
CDR3 protein: CASGRTYNEQFF

V gene: TRBV9
CDR3 protein: CASSVDSGSNYGYTF

V gene: TRBV9
CDR3 protein: CASSPSGSGETQYF

V gene: TRBV9
CDR3 protein: CASSALDGHFNSPLHF

V gene: TRBV9
CDR3 protein: CASSVRGQRTDTQYF

V gene: TRBV9
CDR3 protein: CASSRASGSPSYNEQFF

V gene: TRBV9
CDR3 protein: CASSVGTIQETQYF

V gene: TRBV9
CDR3 protein: CASSVDRGLTDTQYF

V gene: TRBV9
CDR3 protein: CASSVEEGLAGALGELFF

V gene: TRBV9
CDR3 protein: CASSAYVGASTGELFF

V gene: TRBV9
CDR3 protein: CASSSRGPSTDTQYF

V gene: TRBV9
CDR3 protein: CASSGGTDYSTDTQYF

V gene: TRBV9
CDR3 protein: CASSVGLREAADTEAFF

V gene: TRBV9
CDR3 protein: CASSVGLAGANEQFF

V gene: TRBV9
CDR3 protein: CASSSRLAGRVGELFF

V gene: TRBV9
CDR3 protein: CASSPSGTQNTGELFF

V gene: TRBV9
CDR3 protein: CASSVVASGANEQFF

V gene: TRBV9
CDR3 protein: CASSVATVATEAFF

V gene: TRBV9
CDR3 protein: CASSERQGVDSPLHF